This TCR beta chain was obtained from a study of spatial heterogeneity in lung cancer. This clonotype was seen ten or more times. Its target is not known. The time point: sample taken at primary tumor resection. TCRdb passed the 5' RACE reads through MiXCR, listing each CDR3 protein once. Among about 100,000 distinct CDR3 sequences listed, approximately 4.7% were seen once. The germline V and J ends were trimmed by 2 bases and 0 bases, with 10 bases remaining between them. CDR1 and CDR2 from the germline V gene are SEHNR and FQNEAQ (reference sequence). CDR3 length: 15 amino acids. Broader study findings: Mutation counts in tumors were tracked by counts of expanded intratumoral alpha and beta TCRs.

The sample was lung tumor tissue, taken at surgery. The source is a male donor with early-stage non-small cell lung cancer. The chain has TRBV7-9 and TRBJ1-1; no firm D call. The CDR3 DNA reads as TGTGCCAGCAGCTTATTTCATGGAATGAACACTGAAGCTTTCTTT. Protein sequence: CASSLFHGMNTEAFF.